This T cell receptor beta chain was sequenced during a study of blood T cell repertoires in COVID-19. Study-level information: Acute-phase and convalescent COVID-19 samples originated in the United States, Italy and Spain. T cells, B-cell-depleted T cells, or PBMCs supplied cDNA or gDNA.

V lost 3 bases and J lost 2; bases outside the gene matches: 4. CDR3 length: 14 amino acids. Germline-derived CDR1 and CDR2 are KGHSH and LQKENI. Profiling relied on immunoSEQ multiplex PCR, and the TCRdb table lists in-frame clones only, not all of them. Altogether 150,000 to 180,000 clones are present, 65% to 90% being singletons, with the ten largest covering 12%. The receptor was derived from a woman aged 55-70 years with COVID-19, enrolled during active disease. This chain links TRBV18 with TRBJ2-7; TRBD1 matches at 7 bases. Sequenced input: peripheral blood. The CDR3 protein is CASSPRTGTYEQYF. The CDR3 DNA sequence: TGTGCCAGCTCACCCAGGACAGGAACCTACGAGCAGTACTTC.